This entry describes one TCR beta chain. These data originate in a study of spatial heterogeneity in lung cancer. CDR1 and CDR2 from the germline V gene are KGHDR and SFDVKD. V was pared by 0 bases and J by 8 bases, with 17 bases between. This CDR3 has 16 residues. Every TCR cDNA molecule bore a unique molecular identifier. MiXCR, run by TCRdb on the 5' RACE reads, gives a single entry per CDR3 protein. The sample has 5,000 to 6,500 distinct CDR3 sequences, approximately 20% seen once. The time point denotes: sample taken at primary tumor resection. The donor population consisted of 72 patients with untreated, early-stage non-small cell lung cancer. Tumor, nontumor lung or frozen PBMC supplied whole RNA that was sequenced unsorted.

The sequencing here drew on normal lung tissue next to the tumor, taken at surgery. This receptor was obtained from a male donor with early-stage non-small cell lung cancer. The genes are TRBV24-1 and TRBJ2-3; the D gene is possibly TRBD2 (6 bases). DNA of the CDR3: TGTGCCACCAGTGATTTGAGGGGAGGAAGAATTGGTACGCAGTATTTT. Amino acids: CATSDLRGGRIGTQYF.